The rows below give T cell receptor beta chains drawn from one sample of a study of technical replicates of blood from a few donors. The protocol was immunoSEQ multiplex PCR, while the TCRdb copy is restricted to in-frame clones and leaves out a portion. The repertoire holds some 93,000 clones, 95% seen once, with roughly 0.28% in the top ten. The sequencing sample was made of T cells isolated from PBMCs. The source is a human donor in good health. Both conserved end residues are part of each CDR3. The D gene is left open where the match is weak.

15	TRBJ2-1	TRBV15	TRBD2	CATHTAGADYNEQFF	TGTGCCACCCACACAGCGGGGGCCGACTACAATGAGCAGTTCTTC
15	TRBJ1-2	TRBV18	TRBD1	CASSQGTAKAVGYTF	TGTGCCAGCTCACAAGGGACAGCCAAAGCCGTGGGCTACACCTTC
15	TRBJ2-1	TRBV5-1	TRBD2	CASSLEVAGGGVEFF	TGCGCCAGCAGCTTAGAGGTAGCGGGAGGTGGGGTAGAGTTCTTC
15	TRBJ2-7	TRBV28	-	CASSSPGRSSYEQYF	TGTGCCAGCAGTTCCCCAGGGCGTAGCTCCTACGAGCAGTACTTC
12	TRBJ2-2	TRBV27	-	CASSLGPGELFF	TGTGCCAGCAGTTTAGGGCCCGGGGAGCTGTTTTTT
14	TRBJ2-1	TRBV10-2	TRBD2	CASSPSGVYNEQFF	TGCGCCAGCAGCCCTAGCGGGGTGTACAATGAGCAGTTCTTC
13	TRBJ2-5	TRBV29-1	-	CSVAQQAEETQYF	TGCAGCGTTGCCCAGCAAGCGGAAGAGACCCAGTACTTC
15	TRBJ2-2	TRBV10-3	-	CAARRDTKNTGELFF	TGTGCCGCGCGCCGGGACACGAAGAACACCGGGGAGCTGTTTTTT
14	TRBJ1-2	TRBV28	-	CASSYSTTNYGYTF	TGTGCCAGCAGTTACTCCACGACTAACTATGGCTACACCTTC
15	TRBJ2-6	TRBV10-3	-	CAISESTSGANVLTF	TGTGCCATCAGTGAGTCTACATCTGGGGCCAACGTCCTGACTTTC
13	TRBJ2-1	TRBV30	-	CAWMYSGVGEQFF	TGTGCCTGGATGTATTCAGGCGTAGGTGAGCAGTTCTTC
17	TRBJ2-5	TRBV9	TRBD2	CASSVGLAGGSGETQYF	TGTGCCAGCAGCGTAGGGTTGGCGGGAGGGTCGGGAGAGACCCAGTACTTC
15	TRBJ2-5	TRBV6-6	TRBD1	CASSPGTGGAETQYF	TGTGCCAGCAGTCCCGGGACAGGGGGCGCGGAGACCCAGTACTTC
15	TRBJ1-3	TRBV19	-	CASSMGGLPGNTIYF	TGTGCCAGTAGTATGGGGGGGTTACCTGGAAACACCATATATTTT
19	TRBJ2-7	TRBV7-2	TRBD2	CASSLLPSLTGGPTYEQYF	TGTGCCAGCAGCTTACTCCCCTCCTTGACGGGGGGGCCGACCTACGAGCAGTACTTC
14	TRBJ1-4	TRBV4-1	-	CASSLRGGDEKLFF	TGCGCCAGCAGCCTAAGGGGGGGTGATGAAAAACTGTTTTTT
12	TRBJ1-2	TRBV28	-	CASCLTGLGYTF	TGTGCCAGCTGCTTGACAGGTTTGGGCTACACCTTC
14	TRBJ2-3	TRBV9	-	CASSVESSTDTQYF	TGTGCCAGCAGCGTAGAGAGCAGCACAGATACGCAGTATTTT
15	TRBJ2-5	TRBV5-1	TRBD2	CASSWGGEGRETQYF	TGCGCCAGCAGCTGGGGCGGGGAGGGCCGAGAGACCCAGTACTTC
18	TRBJ1-3	TRBV7-8	-	CASSFRQAVGLSGNTIYF	TGTGCCAGCAGCTTCCGTCAGGCAGTCGGATTAAGCGGAAACACCATATATTTT